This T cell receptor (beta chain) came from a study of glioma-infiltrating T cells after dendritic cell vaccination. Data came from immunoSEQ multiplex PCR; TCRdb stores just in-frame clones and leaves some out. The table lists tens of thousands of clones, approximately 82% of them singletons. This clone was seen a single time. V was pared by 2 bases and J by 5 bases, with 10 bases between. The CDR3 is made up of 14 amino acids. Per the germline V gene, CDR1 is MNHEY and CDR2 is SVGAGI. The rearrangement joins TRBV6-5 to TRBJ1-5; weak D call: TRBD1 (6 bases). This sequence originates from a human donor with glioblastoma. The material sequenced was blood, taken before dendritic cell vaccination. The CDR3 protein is CASSYQNRDQPQHF. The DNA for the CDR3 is TGTGCCAGCAGTTACCAAAACAGGGATCAGCCCCAGCATTTT.